A selection of T cell receptor beta chains follows, all from one sample in a study of T cells after yellow fever vaccination. TCRdb recomputed calls from the 5' RACE reads with MiXCR, one row per CDR3 protein. The sample yields about 630,000 distinct CDR3 sequences, roughly an eighth seen once. This specimen consisted of PBMCs, obtained on the day of the yellow fever booster vaccination. The origin of the receptors is a man aged 30 to 45 who received the YFV17D yellow fever vaccine. Both conserved end residues are part of each CDR3. The order of the fields is CDR3 DNA, CDR3 protein, D gene, clone size, V gene, J gene. The D gene is left open where the match is weak. Some rows mark clone size as missing; the rest say once, few, many or name a class of expanded clone.

TGCAGCGTTGGCCAGGGGGGCTCCCCCAACGAGCAGTACTTC	CSVGQGGSPNEQYF	NA	few	TRBV29-1	TRBJ2-7
TGTGCCAGCAGCGGAAAGACAGAGAACACTGAAGCTTTCTTT	CASSGKTENTEAFF	NA	few	TRBV6-1	TRBJ1-1
TGTGCCAGCAGTCTCCTAGCGGGACTCCCCTTTTACAATGAGCAGTTCTTC	CASSLLAGLPFYNEQFF	TRBD2	NA	TRBV7-9	TRBJ2-1
TGCAGCGTTGAGACAGCAATTGAGCAGTTCTTC	CSVETAIEQFF	NA	few	TRBV29-1	TRBJ2-1
TGTGCCAGCAGCTTTAGCACAGGGGGCCCGAGTATCTCTGGGGCCAACGTCCTGACTTTC	CASSFSTGGPSISGANVLTF	TRBD1	few	TRBV7-2	TRBJ2-6
TGTGCCAGCAGCATCCCTCGACACGGGAACACTGAAGCTTTCTTT	CASSIPRHGNTEAFF	NA	few	TRBV7-2	TRBJ1-1
TGTGCCAGCGGGTCTAGCGGCACAGATACGCAGTATTTT	CASGSSGTDTQYF	NA	NA	TRBV6-5	TRBJ2-3
TGCAGTGCTACCAGAGGAGGCAATGAAAAACTGTTTTTT	CSATRGGNEKLFF	NA	NA	TRBV20-1	TRBJ1-4
TGTGCCAGCTCACCAAACAGGGTAGCCACTGAAGCTTTCTTT	CASSPNRVATEAFF	NA	few	TRBV18	TRBJ1-1
TGTGCCAGCAGCCCCCTAGCGGGGGTAATGCAGACCCAGTACTTC	CASSPLAGVMQTQYF	TRBD2	many	TRBV12-3/TRBV12-4	TRBJ2-5
TGCTGTGCTAGAGGAGGGGCGGGAGGGAGCTCCTACAATGAGCAGTTCTTC	CCARGGAGGSSYNEQFF	TRBD2	few	TRBV20-1	TRBJ2-1
TGTGCCAGCAAGCGGACTAGCGGGATTCTCGAGCAGTACTTC	CASKRTSGILEQYF	TRBD2	NA	TRBV7-2	TRBJ2-7
TGTGCCAGCAGTTTTGGGACACAAAATGAAAAACTGTTTTTT	CASSFGTQNEKLFF	NA	few	TRBV12-3/TRBV12-4	TRBJ1-4
TGCGCCACCGGCACTAGCGACTCCTACGAGCAGTACTTC	CATGTSDSYEQYF	TRBD2	NA	TRBV10-2	TRBJ2-7
TGTGCCAGCAGTTTAGGAGCGGCCACTTACAATGAGCAGTTCTTC	CASSLGAATYNEQFF	NA	many	TRBV12-3/TRBV12-4	TRBJ2-1
TGTGCCAGCAGTTTAGCGTATTCACCCCTCCACTTT	CASSLAYSPLHF	NA	NA	TRBV12-3/TRBV12-4	TRBJ1-6
TGTGCCAGCAGTGCTTCCGGGGTCAACTATTCACCCCTCCACTTT	CASSASGVNYSPLHF	NA	many	TRBV12-3/TRBV12-4	TRBJ1-6
TGCAGTGCGGCTGCCGGGGGAGAGACCCAGTACTTC	CSAAAGGETQYF	NA	NA	TRBV20-1	TRBJ2-5
TGTGCCAGTTTCAGGGGGCCGGTGTATGAAGCTTTCTTT	CASFRGPVYEAFF	TRBD1	many	TRBV6-1	TRBJ1-1
TGCAGCGTCCGACAGGGGCACCTATCCTATGGCTACACCTTC	CSVRQGHLSYGYTF	TRBD1	NA	TRBV29-1	TRBJ1-2
TGTGCCAGCAGTGCCCCGGGGGTGGACGAGCAGTACTTC	CASSAPGVDEQYF	NA	many	TRBV6-6	TRBJ2-7
TGTGCCAGCAGCGTAGCTTCGGGACTAGTCACAGATACGCAGTATTTT	CASSVASGLVTDTQYF	TRBD2	few	TRBV9	TRBJ2-3
TGTGCCAGCAGCGTAGCGGGGGATGAGCAGTTCTTC	CASSVAGDEQFF	NA	NA	TRBV9	TRBJ2-1
TGTGCCAGCAGTCCCGCATCCTATGGCTACACCTTC	CASSPASYGYTF	NA	NA	TRBV28	TRBJ1-2
TGTGCCAGCAGCCAAGTCTTTTGGCTTAACAATGAGCAGTTCTTC	CASSQVFWLNNEQFF	NA	many	TRBV14	TRBJ2-1
TGCGCCAGCGCTCCGAACATCCTCTACGAGCAGTACTTC	CASAPNILYEQYF	NA	NA	TRBV4-1	TRBJ2-7
TGTGCCAGCAGCTTAACTCGTTCGGGCCCAGATACGCAGTATTTT	CASSLTRSGPDTQYF	NA	few	TRBV7-3	TRBJ2-3
TGTGCCAGCAGCGGTTGGAGGAGCTCCTACGAGCAGTACTTC	CASSGWRSSYEQYF	NA	NA	TRBV5-6	TRBJ2-7
TGTGCCAGCAGAGCGAATTATTGGGAGCAGTACTTC	CASRANYWEQYF	NA	few	TRBV12-3/TRBV12-4	TRBJ2-7
TGTGCCAGCAGCTTATCGTGGAGGGAGTACGAGCAGTACTTC	CASSLSWREYEQYF	NA	NA	TRBV7-2	TRBJ2-7
TGTGCCAGCTCACCGGGGGACTACGAGCAGTACTTC	CASSPGDYEQYF	NA	many	TRBV5-1	TRBJ2-7
TGTGCCAGCAGCTTAGGGGTCTCTAGGAATGAGCAGTTCTTC	CASSLGVSRNEQFF	NA	few	TRBV5-6	TRBJ2-1
TGCGCCAGCAGCTTGGCCGTAGGTGATGGCTACACCTTC	CASSLAVGDGYTF	NA	few	TRBV5-1	TRBJ1-2
TGTGCCAGCAGTTCGGAAGGACAGACAGTATCCTACGAGCAGTACTTC	CASSSEGQTVSYEQYF	NA	NA	TRBV6-5	TRBJ2-7
TGTGCCAGCAACTCATATAGCGGCAGCTCCTACAATGAGCAGTTCTTC	CASNSYSGSSYNEQFF	NA	NA	TRBV7-8	TRBJ2-1
TGTGCCAGCAGTTTCCGGGGGATGGACATTCAGTACTTC	CASSFRGMDIQYF	NA	few	TRBV12-3/TRBV12-4	TRBJ2-4
TGTGCCAGCAGTCCCAACCTAGCGGACCGACAAGAGACCCAGTACTTC	CASSPNLADRQETQYF	TRBD2	many	TRBV27	TRBJ2-5
TGTGCCAGCTCCGTCACCTACAATGAGCAGTTCTTC	CASSVTYNEQFF	NA	few	TRBV12-3/TRBV12-4	TRBJ2-1
TGCAGTGCTACAGTAGGAGTCGACGGGACTGAAGCTTTCTTT	CSATVGVDGTEAFF	NA	NA	TRBV20-1	TRBJ1-1
TGCAGCGTTAGGCGGGCTAGCGGGAGTTCTGAGCAGTTCTTC	CSVRRASGSSEQFF	TRBD2	many	TRBV29-1	TRBJ2-1
TGCGCCAGCAGCTTGGACACAGAGCTGTTTTTT	CASSLDTELFF	NA	few	TRBV5-1	TRBJ2-2
TGTGCCAGCAGCGCTTCCAGGGTCGAGCAGTACTTC	CASSASRVEQYF	NA	NA	TRBV14	TRBJ2-7
TGTGCCAGCAGCTCAAAGACCGACAGGGGTAGGGGCACCGGGGAGCTGTTTTTT	CASSSKTDRGRGTGELFF	TRBD1	few	TRBV11-2	TRBJ2-2
TGCGCCAGCAGGCAGCGGGGAAATGAGCAGTTCTTC	CASRQRGNEQFF	TRBD2	NA	TRBV5-1	TRBJ2-1
TGTGCCAGCAGTGAAGAGTCTAGCGGGAGGTACGAGCAGTACTTC	CASSEESSGRYEQYF	TRBD2	NA	TRBV2	TRBJ2-7
TGTGCCAGCAGCCGACTAGCGGGAGCCGGGGAGCTGTTTTTT	CASSRLAGAGELFF	TRBD2	NA	TRBV12-3/TRBV12-4	TRBJ2-2
TGTGCCAGCAGTTACTCCAGATACAATGAGCAGTTCTTC	CASSYSRYNEQFF	NA	many	TRBV6-5	TRBJ2-1
TGTGCCAGCAGCACTACAGGGGGCGAAGCAGATACGCAGTATTTT	CASSTTGGEADTQYF	TRBD1	NA	TRBV7-8	TRBJ2-3
TGCAGCGTTCTAGACAGGTTGGATCAGCCCCAGCATTTT	CSVLDRLDQPQHF	NA	NA	TRBV29-1	TRBJ1-5
TGCAGTGGGACGTGGGGCTTCGAGCAGTACTTC	CSGTWGFEQYF	NA	few	TRBV20-1	TRBJ2-7
TGTGCCAGCAGCTCGCGGGGACAGGGGGCAGAGACCCAGTACTTC	CASSSRGQGAETQYF	TRBD1	NA	TRBV7-2	TRBJ2-5
TGTGCCATCAGTGAGTCGCCGGGACAGGAGTTCTTC	CAISESPGQEFF	TRBD1	NA	TRBV10-3	TRBJ2-1
TGTGCCAGCAGTTCACCCAGTGGACTAGCCGAAGAGACCCAGTACTTC	CASSSPSGLAEETQYF	TRBD2	NA	TRBV28	TRBJ2-5
TGTGCCAGCAGCTTGACCGGGAAAGCGGAAGCTTTCTTT	CASSLTGKAEAFF	NA	NA	TRBV5-5	TRBJ1-1
TGCAGTGCTTCCCCCATGGGCAGGGGAGGTAACTATGGCTACACCTTC	CSASPMGRGGNYGYTF	NA	few	TRBV20-1	TRBJ1-2
TGTGCCAGCACCTTGGGTTTTATCAACGAGCAGTACTTC	CASTLGFINEQYF	NA	NA	TRBV7-2	TRBJ2-7
TGTGCCAGCAGCCAAGATTTCAGGGGCGGCGGCTACGAGCAGTACTTC	CASSQDFRGGGYEQYF	NA	few	TRBV3-1	TRBJ2-7
TGCGCCAGCAGCTGGCTGGACAGCACCGGGGAGCTGTTTTTT	CASSWLDSTGELFF	NA	NA	TRBV5-1	TRBJ2-2
TGCGCCAGCAGCTTAGCTGGCAGGGGGCTACATGAGCAGTTCTTC	CASSLAGRGLHEQFF	TRBD1	few	TRBV5-1	TRBJ2-1
TGCGCCAGCAGCAGGACGGGACAGGAGCAAGAGACCCAGTACTTC	CASSRTGQEQETQYF	TRBD1	few	TRBV5-1	TRBJ2-5